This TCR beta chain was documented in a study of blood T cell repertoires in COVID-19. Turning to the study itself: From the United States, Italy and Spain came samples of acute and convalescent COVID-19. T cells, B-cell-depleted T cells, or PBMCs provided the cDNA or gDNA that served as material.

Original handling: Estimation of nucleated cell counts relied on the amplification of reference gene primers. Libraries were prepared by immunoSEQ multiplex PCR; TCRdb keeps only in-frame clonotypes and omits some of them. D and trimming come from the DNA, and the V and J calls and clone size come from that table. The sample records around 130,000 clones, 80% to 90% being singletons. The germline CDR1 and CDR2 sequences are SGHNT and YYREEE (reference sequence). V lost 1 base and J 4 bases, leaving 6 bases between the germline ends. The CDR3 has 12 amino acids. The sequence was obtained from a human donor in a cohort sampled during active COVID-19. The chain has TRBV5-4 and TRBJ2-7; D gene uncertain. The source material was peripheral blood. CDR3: CASSLPVYEQYF. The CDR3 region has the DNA TGTGCCAGCAGCTTGCCGGTTTACGAGCAGTACTTC.